This T cell receptor (beta chain) is drawn from a study of blood T cells in healthy people across ages. Ranging in age from roughly 6 to 90, the donors were healthy Caucasian individuals from Russia. The second PCR ran about 6 to 11 cycles with a sample-barcoded 5' primer and J-beta primers. TCRdb reprocessed the 5' RACE reads via MiXCR and lists one record per CDR3 protein. The repertoire holds 800,000 to 1,300,000 distinct CDR3 sequences, with around 27% as singletons. Trimming cost V 4 bases and J 2 bases, with 13 bases left between them. Germline CDR1 is SGHKS and CDR2 is YYEKEE (reference sequence). The CDR3 runs to 14 residues. The data were also submitted as part of a second study, on T cells of mothers and their children. Turning to that study: Reads obtained per mother exceeded 9 million TCR beta CDR3 reads, with some 3 million obtained per child.

The chain couples TRBV5-5 to TRBJ2-7, with D perhaps matching TRBD1 (6 bases). This receptor was identified in a girl aged 2-10 years in good health. The sequenced sample consisted of blood. The CDR3 protein is CASSPGTHTYEQYF. The CDR3 coding sequence is TGTGCCAGCAGCCCTGGGACACATACCTACGAGCAGTACTTC.